These T cell receptor beta chains were read from a single sample in a study of T cells after yellow fever vaccination. TCRdb recomputed calls from the 5' RACE reads with MiXCR, one row per CDR3 protein. The sample has some 260,000 distinct CDR3 sequences, roughly 5% seen once. This specimen consisted of CD4+ T cells sorted from PBMCs, obtained on the day of the yellow fever booster vaccination. The receptor set was obtained from a young man who received the YFV17D yellow fever vaccine. The CDR3 runs from the conserved cysteine through the conserved F or W.

TRBJ1-1	TRBV4-3	CASSQLTGIVEAFF
TRBJ2-5	TRBV20-1	CSARVLATETQYF
TRBJ1-4	TRBV3-1	CASSRTTTNEKLFF
TRBJ1-2	TRBV5-1	CASSVDSYGYTF
TRBJ1-6	TRBV18	CASSPGGDDSPLHF
TRBJ1-1	TRBV5-1	CASRSDSNTEAFF
TRBJ1-5	TRBV5-1	CASSLGVNSNQPQHF
TRBJ1-5	TRBV4-3	CASSRDSWNQPQHF
TRBJ1-1	TRBV5-1	CASSATSIAEAFF
TRBJ1-3	TRBV20-1	CSARAGGSGNTIYF
TRBJ2-2	TRBV4-1	CASSQRILGVGGELFF
TRBJ1-5	TRBV12-3/TRBV12-4	CASSLGELGPQHF
TRBJ1-6	TRBV9	CASSVGTVPLHF
TRBJ1-1	TRBV29-1	CSVDRMGLNTEAFF
TRBJ1-5	TRBV20-1	CSARDRDRGWLNQPQHF
TRBJ1-6	TRBV4-2	CASRRTGSENSPLHF
TRBJ1-5	TRBV10-3	CAISEGVRNQPQHF
TRBJ1-1	TRBV3-1	CASKRTGQGNTEAFF
TRBJ2-2	TRBV2	CASSDPRGGRIGELFF
TRBJ1-4	TRBV18	CASSPRDSNEKLFF
TRBJ2-3	TRBV4-2	CASSQSMDRQYF
TRBJ2-1	TRBV3-1	CASSRRAGAYNEQFF
TRBJ2-5	TRBV7-2	CASSWGQGGATQYF
TRBJ2-2	TRBV12-3/TRBV12-4	CASSFIEVAGELFF
TRBJ2-1	TRBV7-6	CASSLAGQGREQFF
TRBJ1-1	TRBV7-2	CASRPGGAGTEAFF
TRBJ1-2	TRBV20-1	CSASRGPDYGYTF
TRBJ2-7	TRBV20-1	CSARGDAAQYF
TRBJ1-1	TRBV4-3	CASSPEAGGTEAFF
TRBJ2-7	TRBV29-1	CSVEPGENYEQYF
TRBJ1-4	TRBV6-1	CASTLNEKLFF
TRBJ2-3	TRBV12-3/TRBV12-4	CASRRGGGDTQYF
TRBJ2-5	TRBV5-1	CASRDRERSETQYF
TRBJ1-2	TRBV6-2/TRBV6-3	CASSHLGTAGDRSLYGYTF
TRBJ2-2	TRBV7-2	CASSLNVRQGATSTGELFF
TRBJ1-1	TRBV20-1	CSAARGLRGAFF
TRBJ2-3	TRBV7-2	CASSSAGDTQYF
TRBJ2-3	TRBV18	CASSPGTDTQYF
TRBJ2-2	TRBV5-1	CASQGADTGELFF